The T cell receptor (beta chain) described here comes from a study of cytomegalovirus exposure and HLA in healthy donors. The CDR3 has 12 amino acids. CDR1 is MDHEN and CDR2 is SYDVKM in the germline V gene. The ends were cut back, 6 bases at V and 2 bases at J, with 8 bases in the middle. Vbeta (60) and Jbeta (13) primers were used in the PCR. Assay: immunoSEQ multiplex PCR; the TCRdb copy retains only in-frame clones and omits some. The repertoire holds around 200,000 clones, with 70% to 80% as singletons. The sequence was collected from a woman in her twenties or thirties in good health and CMV-seropositive. J is TRBJ2-7 and V is TRBV28; possibly TRBD2 for D (5 bases). The sample comprised PBMCs. The DNA of the CDR3 is TGTGCCAGCAGCCGGACTGCCTACGAGCAGTACTTC. Encoded protein: CASSRTAYEQYF.